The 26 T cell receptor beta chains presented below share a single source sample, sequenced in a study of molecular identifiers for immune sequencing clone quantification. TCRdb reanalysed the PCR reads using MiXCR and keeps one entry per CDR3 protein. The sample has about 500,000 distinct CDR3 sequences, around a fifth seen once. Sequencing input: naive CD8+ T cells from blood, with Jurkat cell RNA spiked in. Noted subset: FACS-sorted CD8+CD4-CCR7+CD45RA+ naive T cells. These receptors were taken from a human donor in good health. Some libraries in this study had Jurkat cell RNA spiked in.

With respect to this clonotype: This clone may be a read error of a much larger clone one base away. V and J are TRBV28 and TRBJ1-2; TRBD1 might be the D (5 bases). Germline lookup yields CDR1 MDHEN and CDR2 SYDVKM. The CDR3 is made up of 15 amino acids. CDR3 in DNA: TGTGCCAGCAGTTACAGGCTTGACGCGAACTATGGCCACACCTTC. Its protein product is CASSYRLDANYGHTF.

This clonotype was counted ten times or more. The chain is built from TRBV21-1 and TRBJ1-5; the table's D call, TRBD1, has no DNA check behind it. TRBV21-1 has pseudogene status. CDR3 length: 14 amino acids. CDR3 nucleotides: TGTGCCAGCAGCAAAGACAGGGGACATCAGCCCCAGCATTTT. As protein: CASSKDRGHQPQHF.

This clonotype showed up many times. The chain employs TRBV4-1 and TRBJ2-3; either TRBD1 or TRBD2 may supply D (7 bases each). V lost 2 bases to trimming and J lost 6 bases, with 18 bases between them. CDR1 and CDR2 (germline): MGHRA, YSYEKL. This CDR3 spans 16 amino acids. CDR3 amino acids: CASSQLTGFSGDTQYF. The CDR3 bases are TGCGCCAGCAGCCAATTGACAGGGTTTAGCGGGGATACGCAGTATTTT.

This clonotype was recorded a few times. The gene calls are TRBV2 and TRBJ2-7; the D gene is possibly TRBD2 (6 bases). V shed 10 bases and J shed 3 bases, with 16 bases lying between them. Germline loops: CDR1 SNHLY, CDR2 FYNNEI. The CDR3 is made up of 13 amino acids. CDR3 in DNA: TGTGCCACTCGGGGGTACGTCAGCTACGAGCAGTACTTC. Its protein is CATRGYVSYEQYF.

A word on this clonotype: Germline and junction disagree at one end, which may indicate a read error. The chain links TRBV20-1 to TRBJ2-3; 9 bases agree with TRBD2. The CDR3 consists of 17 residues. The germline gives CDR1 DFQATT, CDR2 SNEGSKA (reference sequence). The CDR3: CSARDGLAGLLTDAQYF. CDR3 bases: TGCAGTGCTAGAGATGGGCTAGCGGGACTATTGACAGATGCGCAGTATTTT.

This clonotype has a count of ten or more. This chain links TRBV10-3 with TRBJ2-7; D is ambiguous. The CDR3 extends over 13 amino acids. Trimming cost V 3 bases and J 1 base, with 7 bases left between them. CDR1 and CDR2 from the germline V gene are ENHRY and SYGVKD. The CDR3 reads CAISEPASYEQYF. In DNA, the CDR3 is TGTGCCATCAGTGAACCCGCTTCCTACGAGCAGTACTTC.

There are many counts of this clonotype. The CDR3 DNA sequence: TGTGCCGTAACCGACAGGTCGAGGACAGATACGCAGTATTTT. It translates to CAVTDRSRTDTQYF. The gene calls are TRBV2 and TRBJ2-3, with a weak D call TRBD1 (6 bases). CDR3 length: 14 residues. Germline-derived CDR1 and CDR2 are SNHLY and FYNNEI. Trimming removed 11 bases at V and 3 bases at J, with 18 bases between.

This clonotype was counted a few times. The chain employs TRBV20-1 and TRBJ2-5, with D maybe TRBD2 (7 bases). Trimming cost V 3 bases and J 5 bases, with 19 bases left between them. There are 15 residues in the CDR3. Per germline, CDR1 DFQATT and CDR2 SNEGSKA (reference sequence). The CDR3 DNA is TGCAGTGCTAGTCTGCAGACGGGGGGCCGGGAGACCCAGTACTTC. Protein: CSASLQTGGRETQYF.

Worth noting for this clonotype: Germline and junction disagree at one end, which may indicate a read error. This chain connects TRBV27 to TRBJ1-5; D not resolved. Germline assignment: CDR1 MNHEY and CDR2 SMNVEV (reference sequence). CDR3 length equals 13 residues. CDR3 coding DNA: TGTGCCAGCAGTAGCTATAGCAATCAGCCCCGGCATTTT. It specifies CASSSYSNQPRHF.

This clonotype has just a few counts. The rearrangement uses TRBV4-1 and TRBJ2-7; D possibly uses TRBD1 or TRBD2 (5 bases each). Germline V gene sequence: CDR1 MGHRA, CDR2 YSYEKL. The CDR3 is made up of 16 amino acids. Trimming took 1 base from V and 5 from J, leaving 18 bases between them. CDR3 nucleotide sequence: TGCGCCAGCAGCCAAGTGGGGCGGGCGGTTGAGGACGAGCAGTACTTC. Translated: CASSQVGRAVEDEQYF.

CDR3 sequence: CASSSLGQGETEAFF. The CDR3 DNA is TGTGCCAGCAGCTCGCTCGGACAGGGTGAAACTGAAGCTTTCTTT. The chain joins TRBV13 to TRBJ1-1; 8 nucleotides line up with TRBD1. The CDR3 sequence is 15 residues long. Germline V lookup: CDR1 PRHDT, CDR2 FYEKMQ (reference sequence). With 4 bases clipped from V and 5 bases from J, the junction kept 9 bases outside the gene matches. Together with reference TRBV13 and TRBJ1-1, the CDR3 gives the full variable domain: AAGVIQSPRHLIKEKRETATLKCYPIPRHDTVYWYQQGPGQDPQFLISFYEKMQSDKGSIPDRFSAQQFSDYHSELNMSSLELGDSALYFCASSSLGQGETEAFFGQGTRLTVV.

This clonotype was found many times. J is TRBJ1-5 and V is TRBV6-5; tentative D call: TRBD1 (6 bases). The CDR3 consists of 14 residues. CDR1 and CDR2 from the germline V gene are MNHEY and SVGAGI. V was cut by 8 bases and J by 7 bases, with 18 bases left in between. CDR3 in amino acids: CASGYSGVGQPQHF. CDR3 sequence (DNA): TGTGCCAGCGGCTATTCAGGGGTTGGGCAGCCCCAGCATTTT.

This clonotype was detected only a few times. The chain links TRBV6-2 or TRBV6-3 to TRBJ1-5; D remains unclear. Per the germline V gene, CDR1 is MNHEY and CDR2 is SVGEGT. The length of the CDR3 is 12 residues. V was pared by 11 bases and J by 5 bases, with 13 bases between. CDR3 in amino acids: CALHPCDQPQHF. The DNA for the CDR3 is TGTGCCCTACACCCGTGTGATCAGCCCCAGCATTTT.

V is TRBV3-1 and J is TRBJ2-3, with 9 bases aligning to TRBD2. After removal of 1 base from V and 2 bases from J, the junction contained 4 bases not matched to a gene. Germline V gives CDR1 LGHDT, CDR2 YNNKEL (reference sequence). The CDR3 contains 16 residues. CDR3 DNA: TGTGCCAGCAGCCAAGGGGCGGGGGGGCCCACAGATACGCAGTATTTT. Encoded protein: CASSQGAGGPTDTQYF.

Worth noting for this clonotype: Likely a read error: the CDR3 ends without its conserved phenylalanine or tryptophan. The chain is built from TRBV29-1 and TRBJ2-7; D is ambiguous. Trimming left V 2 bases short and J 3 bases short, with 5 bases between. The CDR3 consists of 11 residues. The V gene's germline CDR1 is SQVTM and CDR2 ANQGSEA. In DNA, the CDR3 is TGCAGCGTTGAACTTGGCTACGAGCAGTACCTC. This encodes CSVELGYEQYL.

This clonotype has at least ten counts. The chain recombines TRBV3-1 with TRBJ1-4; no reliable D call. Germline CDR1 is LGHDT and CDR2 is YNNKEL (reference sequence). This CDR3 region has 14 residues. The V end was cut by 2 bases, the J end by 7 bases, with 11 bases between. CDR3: CASSQKTLVEKLFF. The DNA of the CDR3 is TGTGCCAGCAGCCAAAAGACGCTTGTTGAAAAACTGTTTTTT.

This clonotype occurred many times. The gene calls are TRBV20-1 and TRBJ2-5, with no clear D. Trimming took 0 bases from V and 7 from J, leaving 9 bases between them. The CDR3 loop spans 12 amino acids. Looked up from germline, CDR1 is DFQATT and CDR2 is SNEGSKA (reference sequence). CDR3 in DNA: TGCAGTGCTAGAGATGGCGGTGTGACCCAGTACTTC. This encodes CSARDGGVTQYF.

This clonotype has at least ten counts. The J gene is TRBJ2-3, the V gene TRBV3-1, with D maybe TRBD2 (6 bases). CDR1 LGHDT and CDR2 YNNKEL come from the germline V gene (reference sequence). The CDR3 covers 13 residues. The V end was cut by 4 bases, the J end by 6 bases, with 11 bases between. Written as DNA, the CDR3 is TGTGCCAGCAGCCGGACTGCGGGGGATACGCAGTATTTT. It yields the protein CASSRTAGDTQYF.

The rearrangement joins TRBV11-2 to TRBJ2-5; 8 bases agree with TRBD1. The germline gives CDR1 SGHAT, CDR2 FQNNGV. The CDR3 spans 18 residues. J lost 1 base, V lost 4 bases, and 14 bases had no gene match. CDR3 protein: CASSSNPSRTGFQETQYF. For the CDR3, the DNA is TGTGCCAGCAGCTCAAATCCTAGTAGGACAGGGTTCCAAGAGACCCAGTACTTC.

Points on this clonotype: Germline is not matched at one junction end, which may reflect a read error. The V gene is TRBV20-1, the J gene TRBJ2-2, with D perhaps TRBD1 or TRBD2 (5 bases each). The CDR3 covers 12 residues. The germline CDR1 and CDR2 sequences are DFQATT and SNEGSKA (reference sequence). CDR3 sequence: CSAREGAGELSF. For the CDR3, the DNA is TGCAGTGCTAGAGAAGGGGCCGGGGAGCTGTCTTTT.

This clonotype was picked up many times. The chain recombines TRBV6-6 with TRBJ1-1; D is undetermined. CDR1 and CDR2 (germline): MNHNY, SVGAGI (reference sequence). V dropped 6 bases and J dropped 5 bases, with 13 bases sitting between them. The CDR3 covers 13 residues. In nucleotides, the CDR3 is TGTGCCAGCAGAACCGGGCATCTTACTGAAGCTTTCTTT. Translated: CASRTGHLTEAFF.

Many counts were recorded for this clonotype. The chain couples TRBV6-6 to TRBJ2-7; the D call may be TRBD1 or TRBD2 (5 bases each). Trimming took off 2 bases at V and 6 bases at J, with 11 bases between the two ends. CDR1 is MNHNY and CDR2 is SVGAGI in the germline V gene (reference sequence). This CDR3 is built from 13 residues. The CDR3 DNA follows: TGTGCCAGCAGTTACGGGCCAGGGACCGAGCAGTACTTC. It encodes CASSYGPGTEQYF.

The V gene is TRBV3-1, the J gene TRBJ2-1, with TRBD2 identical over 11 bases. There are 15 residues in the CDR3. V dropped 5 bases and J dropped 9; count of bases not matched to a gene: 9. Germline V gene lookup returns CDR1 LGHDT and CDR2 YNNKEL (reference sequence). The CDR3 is CASSSRLAGWSEQFF. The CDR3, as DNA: TGTGCCAGCAGCTCAAGACTAGCGGGGTGGAGTGAGCAGTTCTTC.

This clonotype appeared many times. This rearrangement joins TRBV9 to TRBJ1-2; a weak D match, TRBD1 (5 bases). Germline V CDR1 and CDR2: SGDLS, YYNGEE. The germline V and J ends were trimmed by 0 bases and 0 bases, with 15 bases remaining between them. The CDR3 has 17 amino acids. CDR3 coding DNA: TGTGCCAGCAGCGTAGAAGGGGTACCAATAGCTAACTATGGCTACACCTTC. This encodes CASSVEGVPIANYGYTF.

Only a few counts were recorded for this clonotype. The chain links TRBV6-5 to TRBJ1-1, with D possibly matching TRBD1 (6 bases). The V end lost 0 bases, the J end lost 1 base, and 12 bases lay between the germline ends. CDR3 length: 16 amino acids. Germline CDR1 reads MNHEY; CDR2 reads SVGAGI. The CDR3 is CASSYSMQGRNTEAFF. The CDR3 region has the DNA TGTGCCAGCAGTTACTCGATGCAGGGGCGGAACACTGAAGCTTTCTTT.

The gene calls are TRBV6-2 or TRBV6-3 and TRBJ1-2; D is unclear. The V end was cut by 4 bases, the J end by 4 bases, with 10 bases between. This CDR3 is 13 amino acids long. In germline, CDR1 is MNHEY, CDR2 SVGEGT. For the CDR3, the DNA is TGTGCCAGCAGTTCTTCAGCTGTCTATGGCTACACCTTC. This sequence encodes CASSSSAVYGYTF.